The 3 T cell receptor beta chains listed next were all sequenced from one sample in a study of blood T cell repertoires in COVID-19 (dated by TCRdb to between 2020 and 2021). The library came from the immunoSEQ multiplex PCR assay. TCRdb re-hosts the immuneACCESS table, in-frame sequences only. Its copies lack some clones; in the studies checked, an unresolved V gene accounts for under half of them, and the cause for the rest is not known. Present in this sample are 35,000 to 40,000 clones, over 65% of which were seen just once. The leading ten clones occupy roughly 15% of the sample. Sequencing input: peripheral blood. These TCRs come from a middle-aged man with active or convalescent COVID-19.

This clone is a singleton in its sample. The gene calls are TRBV10-3 and TRBJ1-1; 7 nucleotides line up with TRBD1. The V gene's germline CDR1 is ENHRY and CDR2 SYGVKD. The CDR3 is 16 residues long. The J segment lost 0 bases and the V segment lost 0 bases, leaving 4 bases of the junction unmatched. The CDR3 DNA reads TGTGCCATCAGTGAGTCGACAGGGCCCTTGAACACTGAAGCTTTCTTT. Amino acid sequence: CAISESTGPLNTEAFF.

This chain joins TRBV2 and TRBJ1-5, with D maybe TRBD1 (5 bases). The V end lost 3 bases, the J end lost 1 base, and 16 bases lay between the germline ends. The CDR3 loop spans 17 amino acids. Per the germline V gene, CDR1 is SNHLY and CDR2 is FYNNEI. The CDR3 DNA follows: TGTGCCAGCAGTGAGTCTCAGGGCCTTTGGAGCAATCAGCCCCAGCATTTT. Protein product: CASSESQGLWSNQPQHF.

The rearrangement joins TRBV2 to TRBJ1-1; D is undetermined. The V end lost 0 bases, the J end lost 0 bases, and 8 bases lay between the germline ends. CDR1 is SNHLY and CDR2 is FYNNEI in the germline V gene. CDR3 length: 15 residues. In DNA, the CDR3 is TGTGCCAGCAGTGAAGCGTCCGTTCTGAACACTGAAGCTTTCTTT. This codes for CASSEASVLNTEAFF. Full variable domain (missing parts from reference TRBV2 and TRBJ1-1): EPEVTQTPSHQVTQMGQEVILRCVPISNHLYFYWYRQILGQKVEFLVSFYNNEISEKSEIFDDQFSVERPDGSNFTLKIRSTKLEDSAMYFCASSEASVLNTEAFFGQGTRLTVV.